This TCR beta chain came from a study of shared clonotypes between healthy human individuals. This table comes from immunoSEQ multiplex PCR, and its TCRdb copy is limited to in-frame clones, with some not included. The sample lists about 800,000 clones; about 97% were seen once. Terminally differentiated effector memory CD45RA+ cells were excluded by CCR7 positive selection of CD45RO-negative cells. The germline gives CDR1 SGHNT, CDR2 YYREEE (reference sequence). With 0 bases removed from V and 3 bases from J, the gap between germline ends came to 7 bases. The CDR3 sequence is 13 residues long. Sample: naive CD8+ T cells sorted from blood. The source of this sequence is a man aged 25 to 45 in good health. The rearrangement links TRBV5-4 to TRBJ2-7, with a weak D call TRBD2 (5 bases). CDR3 in amino acids: CASSLAGNYEQYF. CDR3 DNA: TGTGCCAGCAGCTTGGCGGGAAACTACGAGCAGTACTTC.